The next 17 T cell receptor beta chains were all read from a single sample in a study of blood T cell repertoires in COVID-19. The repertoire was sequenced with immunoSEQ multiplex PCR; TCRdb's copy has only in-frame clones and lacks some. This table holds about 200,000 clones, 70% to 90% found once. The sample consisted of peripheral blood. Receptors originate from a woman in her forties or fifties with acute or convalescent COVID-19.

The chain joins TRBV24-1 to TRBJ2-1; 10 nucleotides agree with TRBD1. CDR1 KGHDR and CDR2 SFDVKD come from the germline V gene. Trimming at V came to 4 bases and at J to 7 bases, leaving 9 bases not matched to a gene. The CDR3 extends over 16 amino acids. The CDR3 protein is CATSDPGTGEGNEQFF. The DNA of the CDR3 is TGTGCCACCAGTGACCCCGGGACAGGGGAGGGTAATGAGCAGTTCTTC.

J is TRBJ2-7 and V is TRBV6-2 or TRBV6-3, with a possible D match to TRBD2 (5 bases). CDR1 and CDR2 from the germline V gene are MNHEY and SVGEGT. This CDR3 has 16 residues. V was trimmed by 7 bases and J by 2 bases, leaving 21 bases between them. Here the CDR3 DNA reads TGTGCCAGCACCCCACCACCCGGGGTCGGAACCTACGAGCAGTACTTC. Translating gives CASTPPPGVGTYEQYF.

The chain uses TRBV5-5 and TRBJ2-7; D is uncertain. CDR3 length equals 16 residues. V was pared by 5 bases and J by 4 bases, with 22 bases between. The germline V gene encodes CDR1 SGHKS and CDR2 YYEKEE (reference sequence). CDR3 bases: TGTGCCAGCAGTCCCGAACCAAGTGCAGGCCGATACGAGCAGTACTTC. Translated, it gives CASSPEPSAGRYEQYF.

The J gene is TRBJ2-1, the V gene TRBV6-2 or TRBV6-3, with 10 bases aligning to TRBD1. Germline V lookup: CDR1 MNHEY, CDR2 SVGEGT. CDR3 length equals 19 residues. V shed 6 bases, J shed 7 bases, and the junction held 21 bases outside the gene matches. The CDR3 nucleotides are TGTGCCAGCAGCCTCCAGGGGGGGGGACAGGGGTCCACTACAAATGAGCAGTTCTTC. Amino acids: CASSLQGGGQGSTTNEQFF.

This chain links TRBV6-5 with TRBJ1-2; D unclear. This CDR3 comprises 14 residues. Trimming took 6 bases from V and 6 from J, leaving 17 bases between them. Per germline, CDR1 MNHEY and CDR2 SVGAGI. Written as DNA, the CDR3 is TGTGCCAGCAGCTCCACAACTAAACACAATGGCTACACCTTC. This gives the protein CASSSTTKHNGYTF.

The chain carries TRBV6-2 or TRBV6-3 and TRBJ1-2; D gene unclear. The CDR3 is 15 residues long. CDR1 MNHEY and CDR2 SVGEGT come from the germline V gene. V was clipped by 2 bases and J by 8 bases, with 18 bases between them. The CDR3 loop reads CASSYPPGTREGYTF. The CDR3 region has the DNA TGTGCCAGCAGTTACCCCCCGGGCACGAGGGAAGGCTACACCTTC.

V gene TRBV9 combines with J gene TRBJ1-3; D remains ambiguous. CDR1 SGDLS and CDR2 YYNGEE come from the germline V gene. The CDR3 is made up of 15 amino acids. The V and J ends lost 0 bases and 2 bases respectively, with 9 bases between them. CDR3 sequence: CASSVGAGTGNTIYF. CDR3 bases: TGTGCCAGCAGCGTAGGGGCCGGAACTGGAAACACCATATATTTT.

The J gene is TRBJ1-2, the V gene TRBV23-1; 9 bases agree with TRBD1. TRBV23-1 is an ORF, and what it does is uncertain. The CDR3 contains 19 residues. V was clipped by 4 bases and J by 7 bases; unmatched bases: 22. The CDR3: CASSRRRRTGAPLCCGYTF. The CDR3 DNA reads TGCGCCAGCAGTCGCCGCCGAAGGACAGGGGCCCCCCTTTGCTGTGGCTACACCTTC.

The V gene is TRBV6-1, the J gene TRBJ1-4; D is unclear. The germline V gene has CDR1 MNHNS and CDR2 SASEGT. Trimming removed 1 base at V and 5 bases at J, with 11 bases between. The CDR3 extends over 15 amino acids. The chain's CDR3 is CASSEDTASNEKLFF. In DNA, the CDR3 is TGTGCCAGCAGTGAAGACACTGCTAGCAATGAAAAACTGTTTTTT.

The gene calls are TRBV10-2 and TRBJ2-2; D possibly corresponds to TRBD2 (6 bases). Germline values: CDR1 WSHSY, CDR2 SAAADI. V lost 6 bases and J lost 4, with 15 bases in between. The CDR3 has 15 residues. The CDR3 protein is CASRPAGRGTGELFF. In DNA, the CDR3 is TGCGCCAGCAGACCCGCGGGGAGAGGCACCGGGGAGCTGTTTTTT.

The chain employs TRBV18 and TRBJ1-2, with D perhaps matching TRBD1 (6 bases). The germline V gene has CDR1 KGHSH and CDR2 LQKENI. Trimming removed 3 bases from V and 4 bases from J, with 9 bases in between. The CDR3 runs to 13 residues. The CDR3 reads CASSPAGAYGYTF. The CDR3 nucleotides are TGTGCCAGCTCACCGGCAGGGGCCTATGGCTACACCTTC.

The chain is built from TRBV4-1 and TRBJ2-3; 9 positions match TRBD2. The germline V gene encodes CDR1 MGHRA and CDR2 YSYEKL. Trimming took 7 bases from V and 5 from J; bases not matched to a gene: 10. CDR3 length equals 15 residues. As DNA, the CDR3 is TGCGCCAGCACAGTAGCGGGAGTGGGCGGAGATACGCAGTATTTT. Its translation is CASTVAGVGGDTQYF.

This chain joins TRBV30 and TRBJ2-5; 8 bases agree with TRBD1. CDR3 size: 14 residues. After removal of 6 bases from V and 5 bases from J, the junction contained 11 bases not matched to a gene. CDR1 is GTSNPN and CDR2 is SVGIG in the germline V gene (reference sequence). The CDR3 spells CACSPGGAGETQYF. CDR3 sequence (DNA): TGTGCCTGTTCGCCAGGGGGCGCGGGGGAGACCCAGTACTTC. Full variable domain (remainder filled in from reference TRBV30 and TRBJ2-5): SQTIHQWPATLVQPVGSPLSLECTVEGTSNPNLYWYRQAAGRGLQLLFYSVGIGQISSEVPQNLSASRPQDRQFILSSKKLLLSDSGFYLCACSPGGAGETQYFGPGTRLLVL.

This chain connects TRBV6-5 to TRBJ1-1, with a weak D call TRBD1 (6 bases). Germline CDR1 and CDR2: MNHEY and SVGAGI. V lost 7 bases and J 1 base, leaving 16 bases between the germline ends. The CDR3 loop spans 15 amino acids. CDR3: CASTNGGRGNTEAFF. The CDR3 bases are TGTGCCAGCACCAACGGAGGCAGGGGGAACACTGAAGCTTTCTTT.

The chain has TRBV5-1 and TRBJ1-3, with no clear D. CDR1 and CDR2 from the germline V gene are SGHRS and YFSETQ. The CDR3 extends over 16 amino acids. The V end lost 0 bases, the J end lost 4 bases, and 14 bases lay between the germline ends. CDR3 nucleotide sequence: TGCGCCAGCAGCTTGGCCGAGGCCCAAGGAGGAAACACCATATATTTT. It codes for CASSLAEAQGGNTIYF.

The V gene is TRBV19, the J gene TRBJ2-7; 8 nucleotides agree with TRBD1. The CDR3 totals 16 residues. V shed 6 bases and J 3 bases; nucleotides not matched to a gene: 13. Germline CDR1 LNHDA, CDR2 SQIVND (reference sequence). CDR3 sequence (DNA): TGTGCCAGTAGCCCCGGGACAGGCCAAGCTTACTACGAGCAGTACTTC. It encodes CASSPGTGQAYYEQYF.

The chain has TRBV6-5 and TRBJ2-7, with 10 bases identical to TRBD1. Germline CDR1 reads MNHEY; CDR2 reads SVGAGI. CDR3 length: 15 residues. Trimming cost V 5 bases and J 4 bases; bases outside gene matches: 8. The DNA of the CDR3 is TGTGCCAGCAGTATCGGGACAGGGGTAGGGTACGAGCAGTACTTC. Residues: CASSIGTGVGYEQYF.